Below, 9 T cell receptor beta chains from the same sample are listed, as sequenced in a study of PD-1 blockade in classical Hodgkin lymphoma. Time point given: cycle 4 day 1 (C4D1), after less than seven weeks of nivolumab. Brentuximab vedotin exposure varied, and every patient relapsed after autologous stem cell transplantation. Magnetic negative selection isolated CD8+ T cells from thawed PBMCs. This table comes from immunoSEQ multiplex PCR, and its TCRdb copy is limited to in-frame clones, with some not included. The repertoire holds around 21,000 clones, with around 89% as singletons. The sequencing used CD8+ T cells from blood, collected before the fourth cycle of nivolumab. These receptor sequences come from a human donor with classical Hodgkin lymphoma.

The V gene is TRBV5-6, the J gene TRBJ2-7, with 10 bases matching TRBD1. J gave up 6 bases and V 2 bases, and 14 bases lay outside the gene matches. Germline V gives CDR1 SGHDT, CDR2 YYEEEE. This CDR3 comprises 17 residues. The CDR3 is CASSFSRQGAFVSEQYF. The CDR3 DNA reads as TGTGCCAGCAGCTTTTCGCGACAGGGGGCATTCGTTAGCGAGCAGTACTTC.

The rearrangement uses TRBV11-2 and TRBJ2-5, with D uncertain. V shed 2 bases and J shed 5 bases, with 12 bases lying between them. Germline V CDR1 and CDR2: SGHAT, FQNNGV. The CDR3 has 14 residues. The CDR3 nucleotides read TGTGCCAGCAGCTTAATTCCCCCGCGGGAGACCCAGTACTTC. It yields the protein CASSLIPPRETQYF.

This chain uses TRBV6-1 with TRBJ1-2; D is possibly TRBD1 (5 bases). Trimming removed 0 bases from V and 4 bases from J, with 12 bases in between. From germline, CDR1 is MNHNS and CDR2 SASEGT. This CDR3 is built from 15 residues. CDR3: CASSEAGRGGYGYTF. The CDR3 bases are TGTGCCAGCAGTGAAGCAGGGAGGGGCGGCTATGGCTACACCTTC.

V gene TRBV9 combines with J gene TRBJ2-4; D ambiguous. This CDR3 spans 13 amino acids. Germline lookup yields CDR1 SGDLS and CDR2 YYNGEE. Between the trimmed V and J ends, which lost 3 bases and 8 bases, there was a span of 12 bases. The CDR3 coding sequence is TGTGCCAGCAGCGAACCGAGAAGCCACATTCAGTACTTC. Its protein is CASSEPRSHIQYF.

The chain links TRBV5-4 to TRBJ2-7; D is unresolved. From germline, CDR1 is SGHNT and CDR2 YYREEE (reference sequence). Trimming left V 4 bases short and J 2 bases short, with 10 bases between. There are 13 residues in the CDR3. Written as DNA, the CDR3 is TGTGCCAGCAGCCTGTCAAGCACCTACGAGCAGTACTTC. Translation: CASSLSSTYEQYF. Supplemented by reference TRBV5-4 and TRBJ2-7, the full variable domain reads ETGVTQSPTHLIKTRGQQVTLRCSSQSGHNTVSWYQQALGQGPQFIFQYYREEENGRGNFPPRFSGLQFPNYSSELNVNALELDDSALYLCASSLSSTYEQYFGPGTRLTVT.

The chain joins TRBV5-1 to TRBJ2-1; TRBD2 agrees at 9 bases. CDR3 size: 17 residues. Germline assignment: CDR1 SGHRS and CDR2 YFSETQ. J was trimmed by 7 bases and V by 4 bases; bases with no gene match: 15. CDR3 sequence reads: CASSLRVAGVPRNEQFF. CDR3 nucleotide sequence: TGCGCCAGCAGCCTACGGGTAGCGGGAGTCCCTAGGAATGAGCAGTTCTTC.

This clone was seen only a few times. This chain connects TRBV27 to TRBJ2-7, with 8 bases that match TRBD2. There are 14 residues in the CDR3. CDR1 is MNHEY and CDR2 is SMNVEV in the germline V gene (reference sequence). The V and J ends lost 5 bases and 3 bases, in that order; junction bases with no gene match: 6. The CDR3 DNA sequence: TGTGCCAGCAGTGCCGGGGGGGGGATCTACGAGCAGTACTTC. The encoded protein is CASSAGGGIYEQYF.

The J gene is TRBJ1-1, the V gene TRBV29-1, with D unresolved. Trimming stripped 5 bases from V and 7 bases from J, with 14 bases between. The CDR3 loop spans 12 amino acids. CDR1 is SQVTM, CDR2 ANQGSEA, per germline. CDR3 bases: TGCAGCGTTCCCCGCCCGGCGGGTGAAGCTTTCTTT. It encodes CSVPRPAGEAFF.

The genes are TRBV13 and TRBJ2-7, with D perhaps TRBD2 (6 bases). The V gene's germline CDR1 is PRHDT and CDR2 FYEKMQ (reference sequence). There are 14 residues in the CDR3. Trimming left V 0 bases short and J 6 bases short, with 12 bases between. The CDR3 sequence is CASSLGPPGSEQYF. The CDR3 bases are TGTGCCAGCAGCTTAGGACCCCCCGGGAGCGAGCAGTACTTC.